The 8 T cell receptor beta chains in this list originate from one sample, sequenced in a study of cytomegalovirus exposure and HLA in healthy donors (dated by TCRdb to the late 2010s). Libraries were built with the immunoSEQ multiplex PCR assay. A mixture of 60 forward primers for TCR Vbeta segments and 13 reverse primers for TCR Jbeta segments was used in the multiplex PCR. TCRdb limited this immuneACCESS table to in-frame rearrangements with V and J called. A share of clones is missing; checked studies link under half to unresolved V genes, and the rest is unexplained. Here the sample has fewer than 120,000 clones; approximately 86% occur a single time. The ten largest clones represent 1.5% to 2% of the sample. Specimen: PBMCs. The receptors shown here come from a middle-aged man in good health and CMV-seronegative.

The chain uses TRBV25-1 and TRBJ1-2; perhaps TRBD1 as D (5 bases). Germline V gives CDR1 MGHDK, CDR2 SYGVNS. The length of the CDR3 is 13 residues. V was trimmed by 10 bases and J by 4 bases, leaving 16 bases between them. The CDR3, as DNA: TGTGCCACCCTTAGGGGCGCTGGCTATGGCTACACCTTC. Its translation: CATLRGAGYGYTF.

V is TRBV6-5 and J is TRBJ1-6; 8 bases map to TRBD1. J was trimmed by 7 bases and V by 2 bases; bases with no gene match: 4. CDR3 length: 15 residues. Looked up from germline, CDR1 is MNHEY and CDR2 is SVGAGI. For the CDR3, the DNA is TGTGCCAGCAGTTACGGCAGGGGGCTAAATTCACCCCTCCACTTT. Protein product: CASSYGRGLNSPLHF.

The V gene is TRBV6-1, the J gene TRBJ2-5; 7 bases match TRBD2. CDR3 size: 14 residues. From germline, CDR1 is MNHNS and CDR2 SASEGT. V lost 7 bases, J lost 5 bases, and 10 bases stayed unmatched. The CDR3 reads CASKGQGGWETQYF. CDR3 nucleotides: TGTGCCAGCAAAGGGCAGGGAGGGTGGGAGACCCAGTACTTC.

The CDR3 bases are TGTGCCAGCAGCTCCCGGGACAGGGGAATCGAGCAGTACTTC. This gives the protein CASSSRDRGIEQYF. The rearrangement links TRBV7-2 to TRBJ2-7, with TRBD1 matching 10 bases. This CDR3 is 14 amino acids long. Looked up from germline, CDR1 is SGHTA and CDR2 is FQGNSA. After removal of 4 bases from V and 6 bases from J, the junction contained 6 bases not matched to a gene.

In DNA form, the CDR3 reads TGCAGCGTTGGACTAGCCGGCACAGATACGCAGTATTTT. It specifies CSVGLAGTDTQYF. The chain employs TRBV29-1 and TRBJ2-3, with 7 nucleotides matching TRBD2. This CDR3 has 13 amino acids. The V gene end was trimmed by 4 bases and the J gene end by 1 base; junction bases not matched to a gene: 2. CDR1 is SQVTM, CDR2 ANQGSEA, per germline.

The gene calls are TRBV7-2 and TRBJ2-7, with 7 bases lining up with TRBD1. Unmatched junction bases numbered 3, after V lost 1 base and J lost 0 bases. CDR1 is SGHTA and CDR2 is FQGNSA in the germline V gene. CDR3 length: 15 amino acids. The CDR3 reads CASSLVRGLSYEQYF. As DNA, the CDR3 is TGTGCCAGCAGCTTAGTTAGGGGGCTCTCCTACGAGCAGTACTTC.

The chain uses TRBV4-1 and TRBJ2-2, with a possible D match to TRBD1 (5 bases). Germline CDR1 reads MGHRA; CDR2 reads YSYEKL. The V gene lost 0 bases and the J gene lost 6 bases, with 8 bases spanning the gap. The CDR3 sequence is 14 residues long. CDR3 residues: CASSQDRVAGELFF. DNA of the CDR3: TGCGCCAGCAGCCAAGACAGGGTCGCCGGGGAGCTGTTTTTT.

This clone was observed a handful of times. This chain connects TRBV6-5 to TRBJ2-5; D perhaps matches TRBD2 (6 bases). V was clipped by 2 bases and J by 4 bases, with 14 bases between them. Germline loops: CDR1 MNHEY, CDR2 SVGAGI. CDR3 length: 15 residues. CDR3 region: CASSYALEGGETQYF. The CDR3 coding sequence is TGTGCCAGCAGTTACGCTTTGGAGGGAGGAGAGACCCAGTACTTC.